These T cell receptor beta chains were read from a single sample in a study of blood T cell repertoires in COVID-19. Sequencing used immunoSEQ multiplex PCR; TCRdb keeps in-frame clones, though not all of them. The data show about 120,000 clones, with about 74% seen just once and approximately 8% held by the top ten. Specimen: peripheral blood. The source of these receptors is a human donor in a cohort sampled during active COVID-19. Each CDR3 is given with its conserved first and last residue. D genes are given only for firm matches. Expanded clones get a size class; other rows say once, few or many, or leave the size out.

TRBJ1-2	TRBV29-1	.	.	TGCAGCGTTGAAGACGGGGGTGGCTACACCTTC	CSVEDGGGYTF
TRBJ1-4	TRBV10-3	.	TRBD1	TGTGCCATCAGTGAGTCGGCCCTCCGGGACAGGGACCAAAAACTGTTTTTT	CAISESALRDRDQKLFF
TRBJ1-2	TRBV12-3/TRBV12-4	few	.	TGTGCCAGCAGCCGAGGGTTTGCCTATGGCTACACCTTC	CASSRGFAYGYTF
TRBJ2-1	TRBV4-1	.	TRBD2	TGCGCCAGCAGCCAAGTACTAGCGAGCTCCTACAATGAGCAGTTCTTC	CASSQVLASSYNEQFF
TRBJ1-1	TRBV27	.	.	TGTGCCAGCAGCACCCTCGGACAACTTCTTGGAAACACTGAAGCTTTCTTT	CASSTLGQLLGNTEAFF
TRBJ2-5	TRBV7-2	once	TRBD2	TGTGCCAGCAGCTTGGAGCGGGAGTCATTGGTAGAGACCCAGTACTTC	CASSLERESLVETQYF
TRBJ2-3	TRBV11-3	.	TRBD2	TGTGCCAGCAGCTTAAGGGCGGGGGAGAAAGATACGCAGTATTTT	CASSLRAGEKDTQYF
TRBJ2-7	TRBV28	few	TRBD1	TGTGCCAGCATCAGGGGACAGGGGGCGTGGGAGCAGTACTTC	CASIRGQGAWEQYF
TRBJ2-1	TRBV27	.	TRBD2	TGTGCCAGCACCACTAGCGGGAGCTACAATGAGCAGTTCTTC	CASTTSGSYNEQFF
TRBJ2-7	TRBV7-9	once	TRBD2	TGTGCCAGCAGCTCATTCAATAGCGGGGGACCTCACTACGAGCAGTACTTC	CASSSFNSGGPHYEQYF
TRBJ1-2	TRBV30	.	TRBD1	TGTGCCTGGAACCTGGGACAGGGAGAATATGATGGCTACACCTTC	CAWNLGQGEYDGYTF
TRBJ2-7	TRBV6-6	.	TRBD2	TGTGCCAGCAGTTCGGTGACTAGCGGGAGTTACGAGCAGTACTTC	CASSSVTSGSYEQYF
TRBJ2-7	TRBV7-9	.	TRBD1	TGTGCCAGCAGCCCAGGACAGGGGCTCTCCTACGAGCAGTACTTC	CASSPGQGLSYEQYF
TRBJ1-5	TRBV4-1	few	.	TGCGCCAGCAGCCACATAGGGAGAAATCAGCCCCAGCATTTT	CASSHIGRNQPQHF
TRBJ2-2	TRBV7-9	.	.	TGTGCCAGCAGCCCCAAGGACAAGAACACCGGGGAGCTGTTTTTT	CASSPKDKNTGELFF
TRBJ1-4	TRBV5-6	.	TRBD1	TGTGCCAGCAGCGGACAGGGGGCGCTTGGTGAAAAACTGTTTTTT	CASSGQGALGEKLFF
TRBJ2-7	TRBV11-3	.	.	TGTGCCAGCAGCTTAGCGGTCGGGGTAAGGGACGAGCAGTACTTC	CASSLAVGVRDEQYF